Following are 17 T cell receptor beta chains from one sample sequenced in a study of regulatory T cells in long-lasting Graves disease. Time point reported: newly diagnosed GD, antithyroid drugs for less than 3 months. From PBMCs, RNA was extracted and then used to make the TCR library. For TCR beta, libraries came from iRepertoire HTBI primers and Arm-PCR of CDR3 regions. MiXCR was run by TCRdb on the multiplex PCR reads, yielding one entry per CDR3 protein. This sample has around 480,000 distinct CDR3 sequences, with around 15% found just once. The same data also contributed to another study, on T cells in Graves' hyperthyroidism and ophthalmopathy.

The sample here was peripheral blood mononuclear cells (PBMCs), taken at new diagnosis, from a patient treated with antithyroid drugs. The receptors here all came from a woman in her forties or fifties with Graves disease.

The chain joins TRBV19 to TRBJ2-2, with 10 bases aligning to TRBD1. V gave up 6 bases and J gave up 6 bases; unmatched junction bases: 10. This CDR3 spans 16 amino acids. Germline CDR1 and CDR2: LNHDA and SQIVND (reference sequence). The CDR3 sequence is CASRLARQGASGELFF. The DNA for the CDR3 is TGTGCCAGTAGGCTCGCCCGACAGGGGGCGTCCGGGGAGCTGTTTTTT.

There are many counts of this clonotype. The chain has TRBV7-9 and TRBJ2-7; D remains ambiguous. Germline V gives CDR1 SEHNR, CDR2 FQNEAQ (reference sequence). This CDR3 comprises 11 residues. The germline V and J ends were trimmed by 8 bases and 4 bases, with 9 bases remaining between them. CDR3 bases: TGTGCCAGCGAAGCGCGTTACGAGCAGTACTTC. As protein: CASEARYEQYF.

The table lists this clonotype with a few counts. No conserved phenylalanine or tryptophan ends this CDR3, so it is likely a read error. This rearrangement joins TRBV11-2 to TRBJ2-7; D is possibly TRBD2 (6 bases). V lost 0 bases to trimming and J lost 3 bases, with 9 bases between them. Germline CDR1 reads SGHAT; CDR2 reads FQNNGV. This CDR3 is built from 14 residues. CDR3 region: CASSLEAGGYEQYL. In DNA, the CDR3 is TGTGCCAGCAGCTTAGAAGCCGGGGGCTACGAGCAGTACCTC.

A few counts support this clonotype. The rearrangement links TRBV10-2 to TRBJ2-1; TRBD1 or TRBD2 may be the D gene (5 bases each). Germline V gene data show CDR1 as WSHSY and CDR2 as SAAADI. V was clipped by 3 bases and J by 9 bases, with 15 bases between them. This CDR3 has 14 residues. The DNA for the CDR3 is TGCGCCAGCAGTGAAGGGACGGGCCGGGGTGAGCAGTTCTTC. Translation: CASSEGTGRGEQFF.

V and J are TRBV6-5 and TRBJ1-2, with 10 bases aligning to TRBD1. CDR1 is MNHEY and CDR2 is SVGAGI in the germline V gene. V lost 2 bases, J lost 7 bases, and 1 base stayed unmatched. This CDR3 region has 13 residues. CDR3 nucleotides: TGTGCCAGCAGTTACGGGACAGGGGTTGGCTACACCTTC. It translates to CASSYGTGVGYTF.

CDR3 protein: CATSDPGAYGQGASYNEQFF. CDR3 DNA sequence: TGTGCCACCAGTGATCCAGGGGCGTATGGACAGGGGGCCTCCTACAATGAGCAGTTCTTC. V and J are TRBV24-1 and TRBJ2-1, with 11 bases lining up with TRBD1. CDR3 size: 20 residues. The V gene's germline CDR1 is KGHDR and CDR2 SFDVKD. Trimming took 3 bases from V and 0 from J; bases not matched to a gene: 12.

This chain joins TRBV6-1 and TRBJ2-1; D possibly corresponds to TRBD1 (5 bases). Germline V gives CDR1 MNHNS, CDR2 SASEGT. Trimming left V 4 bases short and J 8 bases short, with 15 bases between. This CDR3 has 14 amino acids. This CDR3 is CASSGGLFGDEQFF. In nucleotides, the CDR3 is TGTGCCAGCAGTGGGGGCCTTTTTGGGGATGAGCAGTTCTTC.

This clonotype was counted at least ten times. The chain joins TRBV7-9 to TRBJ2-5, with 12 bases matching TRBD2. With 5 bases clipped from V and 4 bases from J, the junction kept 5 bases outside the gene matches. This CDR3 region has 15 residues. Germline values: CDR1 SEHNR, CDR2 FQNEAQ (reference sequence). DNA for the CDR3: TGTGCCAGCAGCCCACAACTAGCGGGGGGAGAGACCCAGTACTTC. This codes for CASSPQLAGGETQYF.

In this sample, this clonotype turned up a few times. The gene calls are TRBV3-1 and TRBJ2-6, with no clear D. The V end lost 2 bases, the J end lost 1 base, and 6 bases lay between the germline ends. This CDR3 has 15 amino acids. Germline-derived CDR1 and CDR2 are LGHDT and YNNKEL (reference sequence). This CDR3 reads CASSQYKSGANVLTF. The CDR3 DNA reads as TGTGCCAGCAGCCAATATAAGTCTGGGGCCAACGTCCTGACTTTC.

This clonotype was counted a few times. A clone one base away is much larger, so this may be a read error. The chain joins TRBV20-1 to TRBJ1-2, with 8 nucleotides matching TRBD1. Germline values: CDR1 DFQATT, CDR2 SNEGSKA (reference sequence). V gave up 7 bases and J gave up 6 bases; unmatched junction bases: 7. The CDR3 is 12 amino acids. In DNA, the CDR3 is TGCAGTGGGGGCAGGGGGCCGGATGGCTACACCTTC. Its translation is CSGGRGPDGYTF.

V is TRBV5-1 and J is TRBJ2-6, with 7 bases aligning to TRBD1. J lost 0 bases, V lost 2 bases, and 5 bases had no gene match. The CDR3 sequence is 17 residues long. In germline, CDR1 is SGHRS, CDR2 YFSETQ. CDR3 nucleotide sequence: TGCGCCAGCAGCTTAGGACAGGTCATCTCTGGGGCCAACGTCCTGACTTTC. It yields the protein CASSLGQVISGANVLTF.

This clonotype was seen only a few times. The chain uses TRBV4-1 and TRBJ1-6; possible D gene TRBD1, 5 bases. Trimming took off 2 bases at V and 6 bases at J, with 20 bases between the two ends. CDR1 MGHRA and CDR2 YSYEKL come from the germline V gene. The CDR3 is 18 residues long. CDR3 amino acids: CASSQSAHGGDANSPLHF. The CDR3 DNA follows: TGCGCCAGCAGCCAAAGCGCCCACGGGGGGGACGCTAATTCACCCCTCCACTTT.

This clonotype showed up just a few times. The CDR3 DNA reads TGTGCCAGCACCGAAGATCCCGGGGAGCTGTTTTTT. Amino acid sequence: CASTEDPGELFF. The chain recombines TRBV2 with TRBJ2-2, with D unclear. The CDR3 contains 12 residues. Germline assignment: CDR1 SNHLY and CDR2 FYNNEI. Trimming removed 7 bases from V and 6 bases from J, with 9 bases in between.

The chain links TRBV7-2 to TRBJ1-5, with TRBD1 matching 9 bases. V shed 3 bases and J 6 bases; nucleotides not matched to a gene: 3. Germline loops: CDR1 SGHTA, CDR2 FQGNSA. The CDR3 contains 14 residues. CDR3 residues: CASSFGTGFQPQHF. Written as DNA, the CDR3 is TGTGCCAGCAGCTTTGGGACAGGGTTTCAGCCCCAGCATTTT.

This clonotype was seen ten or more times. The junction departs from the called germline gene at one end, perhaps through a read error. CDR3 coding DNA: TGCAGCGCTGAAAGTGGGGGGCACACTGAAGCTTTCTTT. Residues: CSAESGGHTEAFF. This rearrangement joins TRBV29-1 to TRBJ1-1, with D perhaps TRBD1 (6 bases). The length of the CDR3 is 13 residues. Germline V gene data show CDR1 as SQVTM and CDR2 as ANQGSEA.

The rearrangement joins TRBV7-9 to TRBJ2-3; 10 bases are a match to TRBD2. Looked up from germline, CDR1 is SEHNR and CDR2 is FQNEAQ (reference sequence). The CDR3 runs to 16 residues. The trim removed 5 bases at V and 5 bases at J, leaving 10 bases unmatched. The CDR3 DNA reads as TGTGCCAGCAGCCAAGTGAGCGGGGGGGCTGGAGATACGCAGTATTTT. Translated: CASSQVSGGAGDTQYF. The full variable domain, in which reference TRBV7-9 and TRBJ2-3 provide the parts outside the CDR3, is DTGVSQNPRHKITKRGQNVTFRCDPISEHNRLYWYRQTLGQGPEFLTYFQNEAQLEKSRLLSDRFSAERPKGSFSTLEIQRTEQGDSAMYLCASSQVSGGAGDTQYFGPGTRLTVL.

About this clonotype itself: At one end, the junction sequence differs from germline, possibly due to a read error. This chain joins TRBV29-1 and TRBJ1-2; TRBD1 aligns across 7 bases. The CDR3 has 12 residues. Per germline, CDR1 SQVTM and CDR2 ANQGSEA. CDR3 in DNA: TGCAGCGTCGAAGGGACAGTTGGTGGCTACACCTTC. Residues: CSVEGTVGGYTF.